This T cell receptor (beta chain) stems from a study of identical twins' blood T cells. Original analysis: Clonotypes per individual ranged from about 85,000 to nearly 500,000. TCRdb re-analysed the 5' RACE reads in MiXCR, keeping a single row per CDR3 protein. In this record, the V and J calls reflect TCRdb's handling and not the investigators' own analysis. The data show about 370,000 distinct CDR3 sequences, with roughly 28% seen just once and more than 5.5% held by the top ten. The junction had 8 bases not matched to a gene; V was cut back by 5 bases and J by 2 bases. The CDR3 length is 16 residues. Germline CDR1 and CDR2: MNHEY and SVGEGT.

The chain has TRBV6-2 or TRBV6-3 and TRBJ2-2, with 7 bases identical to TRBD1. The sample taken for sequencing was PBMCs. This clonotype originated in a woman aged 18 to 55 in good health. The CDR3 reads CASSLQGPVNTGELFF. CDR3 bases: TGTGCCAGCAGTCTACAGGGGCCGGTCAACACCGGGGAGCTGTTTTTT.